The following is a T cell receptor (beta chain) sequence with its context. What it recognizes is unknown. The record originates from a study of T-cell reconstitution after alpha-beta-depleted transplantation in children. General observations from the study: Where alpha-beta T cells came from about two months after transplant was reportedly several hundred expanded graft clones. TCRbeta diversity was high at day 60 in some patients (a result of surviving recipient T cells and thymic progenitors).

Unique molecular identifiers tagged the TCRbeta library. TCRdb itself ran the PCR reads through MiXCR, one entry per CDR3 protein. The profile shows 120,000 or so distinct CDR3 sequences, 20% to 25% of them singletons. Trimming left V 6 bases short and J 3 bases short, with 6 bases between. The CDR3 has 11 amino acids. The germline gives CDR1 SGHTA, CDR2 FQGNSA. The sequence came from a male patient aged 2-15 years who had a stem cell transplant for chronic granulomatous disease, so the T cells may come from the graft donor. The sample consisted of PBMCs, mostly from graft donor cells, taken 180 days after TCRalphabeta/CD19-depleted stem cell transplant. The chain has TRBV7-2 and TRBJ2-7; no firm D call. The CDR3 sequence is CASSGSYEQYF. The CDR3, as DNA: TGTGCCAGCAGTGGCAGCTACGAGCAGTACTTC.